Sequencing of this TCR beta chain was carried out in a study of T cell changes during pregnancy in multiple sclerosis. V trimming: 8 bases; J trimming: 3 bases; junction bases outside the gene matches: 4. Germline V gene sequence: CDR1 LNHDA, CDR2 SQIVND (reference sequence). CDR3 length equals 15 residues. The protocol was immunoSEQ multiplex PCR, while the TCRdb copy is restricted to in-frame clones and leaves out a portion. The repertoire holds 90,000 to 150,000 clones, with 93% as singletons. This rearrangement joins TRBV19 to TRBJ2-5; 15 bases are shared with TRBD2. The TCR sequence derives from a female donor with multiple sclerosis, enrolled in a pregnancy study. The starting material was peripheral blood, obtained before pregnancy. In DNA form, the CDR3 reads TGTGCCAGTGGATGGACTAGCGGGAGGGAAGAGACCCAGTACTTC. Protein: CASGWTSGREETQYF.